Listed here are 26 T cell receptor beta chains from one sample, sequenced in a study of control samples from healthy donors and cancer patients. TCRdb's copy holds only in-frame clones and misses some; the assay was immunoSEQ multiplex PCR. The data contain 70,000 to 90,000 clones, roughly 89% of them singletons. Sequenced sample: PBMCs. The receptor set was obtained from a woman aged 60-75 years with head and neck cancer.

J is TRBJ2-2 and V is TRBV9; the D gene is possibly TRBD2 (7 bases). Germline CDR1 and CDR2: SGDLS and YYNGEE. Trimming left V 0 bases short and J 5 bases short, with 11 bases between. The CDR3 is 15 amino acids. The CDR3 region has the DNA TGTGCCAGCAGCGTAGAGGGGGGGCAAACCGGGGAGCTGTTTTTT. Protein product: CASSVEGGQTGELFF.

The chain recombines TRBV2 with TRBJ2-1, with TRBD2 matching over 7 bases. The V and J ends lost 5 bases and 0 bases, in that order; junction bases with no gene match: 10. The CDR3 loop spans 17 amino acids. In germline, CDR1 is SNHLY, CDR2 FYNNEI. In DNA form, the CDR3 reads TGTGCCAGCAGTAGAAGACTAGCCCGCAGCTCCTACAATGAGCAGTTCTTC. Its translation is CASSRRLARSSYNEQFF.

This chain connects TRBV5-8 to TRBJ1-5; TRBD1 is a possible D gene (6 bases). With 1 base removed from V and 11 bases from J, the gap between germline ends came to 16 bases. The CDR3 is 14 amino acids. Germline CDR1 SGHTS, CDR2 YDEGEE. The CDR3 sequence is CASSLSRGAGAQHF. In DNA, the CDR3 is TGTGCCAGCAGCTTGTCGCGGGGGGCTGGGGCCCAGCATTTT.

Here the CDR3 reads CAISESTFGTGGDKAFF. The CDR3 region has the DNA TGTGCCATCAGTGAGTCCACTTTCGGGACAGGCGGGGATAAAGCTTTCTTT. The chain couples TRBV10-3 to TRBJ1-1; 8 bases are shared with TRBD1. The CDR3 is 17 amino acids. The J segment lost 9 bases and the V segment lost 0 bases, leaving 15 bases of the junction unmatched. Germline V gene data show CDR1 as ENHRY and CDR2 as SYGVKD.

This sequence joins TRBV5-1 and TRBJ2-3; 7 bases align to TRBD2. Trimming cost V 5 bases and J 2 bases; bases outside gene matches: 11. Germline V CDR1 and CDR2: SGHRS, YFSETQ. CDR3 size: 16 residues. The CDR3 region has the DNA TGCGCCAGCAGTTTTAGGACTAGTTCCTTCACAGATACGCAGTATTTT. As protein: CASSFRTSSFTDTQYF.

The chain couples TRBV6-5 to TRBJ2-7; TRBD2 is a possible D gene (7 bases). The CDR3 runs 15 residues. Germline V gene sequence: CDR1 MNHEY, CDR2 SVGAGI. V was trimmed by 4 bases and J by 3 bases, leaving 16 bases between them. The CDR3 protein is CASSSEGGGGYEQYF. The CDR3 coding sequence is TGTGCCAGCAGTTCCGAGGGAGGGGGGGGCTACGAGCAGTACTTC.

The chain carries TRBV5-1 and TRBJ2-2; the D gene is possibly TRBD1 (6 bases). V was trimmed by 6 bases and J by 7 bases, leaving 16 bases between them. The CDR3 runs to 14 residues. Germline V CDR1 and CDR2: SGHRS, YFSETQ. CDR3 amino acids: CASTRQEFSGELFF. The CDR3 coding sequence is TGCGCCAGCACGAGACAGGAATTTAGCGGGGAGCTGTTTTTT.

This rearrangement joins TRBV7-2 to TRBJ2-2, with no clear D. From germline, CDR1 is SGHTA and CDR2 FQGNSA. The ends were cut back, 5 bases at V and 7 bases at J, with 14 bases in the middle. The CDR3 runs 14 residues. The CDR3 sequence is CASSPSGSIGELFF. The CDR3, as DNA: TGTGCCAGCAGCCCCTCCGGTTCTATCGGGGAGCTGTTTTTT.

The rearrangement links TRBV7-2 to TRBJ2-1, with D tentatively TRBD2 (5 bases). The CDR3 spans 17 residues. Deletions cut 5 bases from V and 0 bases from J, with 17 bases between. Germline-derived CDR1 and CDR2 are SGHTA and FQGNSA. CDR3 loop: CASSLAIGSVSYNEQFF. The CDR3 DNA sequence: TGTGCCAGCAGCCTCGCAATAGGTAGCGTCTCCTACAATGAGCAGTTCTTC.

The CDR3 DNA sequence: TGTGCCAGCAGAGTAGGGGGCACAGATACGCAGTATTTT. This codes for CASRVGGTDTQYF. The genes are TRBV25-1 and TRBJ2-3; a possible D gene is TRBD1 (5 bases). CDR1 is MGHDK and CDR2 is SYGVNS in the germline V gene. V was shortened by 6 bases and J by 1 base, with 8 bases between the two germline ends. This CDR3 contains 13 residues.

CDR3 amino acids: CSGKWTGGGEQFF. CDR3 nucleotide sequence: TGCAGCGGGAAATGGACAGGGGGTGGGGAGCAGTTCTTC. The chain employs TRBV29-1 and TRBJ2-1, with TRBD1 identical over 10 bases. Unmatched junction bases numbered 10, after V lost 7 bases and J lost 10 bases. There are 13 residues in the CDR3. Germline V gene data show CDR1 as SQVTM and CDR2 as ANQGSEA.

V gene TRBV19 combines with J gene TRBJ2-1; perhaps TRBD2 as D (6 bases). V was cut by 3 bases and J by 8 bases, with 8 bases left in between. The CDR3 covers 12 residues. Germline V gives CDR1 LNHDA, CDR2 SQIVND (reference sequence). The CDR3 here is CASSIGEDEQFF. CDR3 nucleotides: TGTGCCAGTAGTATCGGGGAGGATGAGCAGTTCTTC.

The chain combines TRBV24-1 with TRBJ2-7, with TRBD1 matching 7 bases. The CDR3 is 16 residues long. The ends lost 12 bases at V and 4 bases at J; junction bases unmatched: 20. Looked up from germline, CDR1 is KGHDR and CDR2 is SFDVKD. DNA of the CDR3: TGTGCCGCCTACCCGAGACAGGGTAATAAGAGGTACGAGCAGTACTTC. This gives the protein CAAYPRQGNKRYEQYF.

The V call is TRBV12-3 or TRBV12-4, the J call TRBJ1-5; D is undetermined. V dropped 3 bases and J dropped 2 bases, with 5 bases sitting between them. The CDR3 is made up of 13 amino acids. The CDR3 DNA reads TGTGCCAGCAGTTTGAACGGCAATCAGCCCCAGCATTTT. It translates to CASSLNGNQPQHF.

This CDR3 is CASSLGGATNEKLFF. The CDR3 DNA reads as TGTGCCAGCAGCTTAGGGGGCGCGACTAATGAAAAACTGTTTTTT. The rearrangement links TRBV5-4 to TRBJ1-4; 7 bases match TRBD1. Germline V lookup: CDR1 SGHNT, CDR2 YYREEE (reference sequence). After removal of 2 bases from V and 2 bases from J, the junction contained 3 bases not matched to a gene. The CDR3 extends over 15 amino acids.

The chain joins TRBV3-1 (or the pseudogene TRBV3-2) to TRBJ2-5, with a tentative D call TRBD1 (6 bases). The CDR3 runs to 14 residues. V was clipped by 1 base and J by 2 bases, with 8 bases between them. Germline CDR1 LGHDT, CDR2 YNNKEL (reference sequence). CDR3 sequence reads: CASSQAGTQETQYF. The CDR3 DNA sequence: TGTGCCAGCAGCCAAGCAGGGACACAAGAGACCCAGTACTTC.

Here the CDR3 reads CASRTRENTEAFF. Written as DNA, the CDR3 is TGTGCCAGTAGGACACGGGAGAACACTGAAGCTTTCTTT. The chain carries TRBV19 and TRBJ1-1; D gene uncertain. This CDR3 comprises 13 residues. Germline-derived CDR1 and CDR2 are LNHDA and SQIVND (reference sequence). V was cut by 6 bases and J by 1 base, with 9 bases left in between.

The rearrangement uses TRBV6-5 and TRBJ1-6, with D perhaps matching TRBD1 (6 bases). CDR3 length: 14 residues. Germline V CDR1 and CDR2: MNHEY, SVGAGI. Trimming pared 6 bases from V and 7 bases from J, leaving 13 bases between. The DNA of the CDR3 is TGTGCCAGCAGGGTTAGGACAGACAATTCACCCCTCCACTTT. It yields the protein CASRVRTDNSPLHF.

This clone turned up a few times. The V and J genes are TRBV3-1 (or the pseudogene TRBV3-2) and TRBJ2-2; tentative D call: TRBD1 (6 bases). V dropped 4 bases and J dropped 7 bases, with 16 bases sitting between them. The CDR3 contains 15 residues. Germline CDR1 is LGHDT and CDR2 is YNNKEL (reference sequence). The CDR3 DNA reads TGTGCCAGCAGCCCCCCTCAGGGGTTGGGCGGGGAGCTGTTTTTT. Translation gives CASSPPQGLGGELFF.

V gene TRBV29-1 combines with J gene TRBJ1-1; possibly TRBD1 for D (6 bases). The V and J ends lost 6 bases and 4 bases respectively, with 21 bases between them. The CDR3 spans 15 residues. Germline assignment: CDR1 SQVTM and CDR2 ANQGSEA. For the CDR3, the DNA is TGCAGCGTCCCCCCCCGCAGGGGACGTTTCACTGAAGCTTTCTTT. Its translation is CSVPPRRGRFTEAFF.

This chain uses TRBV29-1 with TRBJ1-3; 9 nucleotides match TRBD1. CDR3 length: 13 residues. From germline, CDR1 is SQVTM and CDR2 ANQGSEA. J was trimmed by 2 bases and V by 6 bases; bases with no gene match: 2. CDR3 DNA: TGCAGCGTGGGACAGGGAGCTGGAAACACCATATATTTT. It yields the protein CSVGQGAGNTIYF.

The rearrangement links TRBV27 to TRBJ2-7, with 8 bases aligning to TRBD2. Unmatched junction bases numbered 9, after V lost 8 bases and J lost 3 bases. The CDR3 has 14 amino acids. Germline lookup yields CDR1 MNHEY and CDR2 SMNVEV (reference sequence). The CDR3 region has the DNA TGTGCCAGCGGGCGGGGGGCCGCCTACTACGAGCAGTACTTC. Protein product: CASGRGAAYYEQYF.

The chain is built from TRBV19 and TRBJ1-5; D is perhaps TRBD1 (6 bases). V was clipped by 5 bases and J by 6 bases, with 11 bases between them. CDR1 and CDR2 from the germline V gene are LNHDA and SQIVND (reference sequence). This CDR3 is 13 amino acids long. The CDR3 is CASSATGFQPQHF. For the CDR3, the DNA is TGTGCCAGTAGTGCCACAGGGTTTCAGCCCCAGCATTTT.

V is TRBV25-1 and J is TRBJ2-7; tentative D call: TRBD2 (5 bases). Deletions cut 2 bases from V and 1 base from J, with 15 bases between. Germline V gives CDR1 MGHDK, CDR2 SYGVNS. CDR3 length: 16 residues. The CDR3, as DNA: TGTGCCAGCAGTGAACCCGGGGAAGGGTTTTCCTACGAGCAGTACTTC. It is translated as CASSEPGEGFSYEQYF.

The J gene is TRBJ1-6, the V gene TRBV6-6; 7 bases map to TRBD1. Germline V gene data show CDR1 as MNHNY and CDR2 as SVGAGI (reference sequence). This CDR3 contains 21 residues. After removal of 6 bases from V and 7 bases from J, the junction contained 27 bases not matched to a gene. CDR3 nucleotides: TGTGCCAGCAGCCCACGGGCGGCGTCGGGACAGCCCGGAACGAGAAATTCACCCCTCCACTTT. This encodes CASSPRAASGQPGTRNSPLHF.

V gene TRBV10-2 combines with J gene TRBJ2-1; 10 positions match TRBD2. Trimming took 5 bases from V and 0 from J; bases not matched to a gene: 7. The germline CDR1 and CDR2 sequences are WSHSY and SAAADI. This CDR3 is 17 amino acids long. This CDR3 reads CASSLFPSGSSYNEQFF. As DNA, the CDR3 is TGCGCCAGCAGTTTGTTTCCTAGCGGGAGCTCCTACAATGAGCAGTTCTTC.